The T cell receptor beta chain described here comes from a study of blood T cell repertoires in COVID-19. CDR3 size: 15 residues. Germline CDR1 and CDR2: SGHRS and YFSETQ. Trimming shortened V by 5 bases and J by 0 bases, and 11 bases separated the two germline ends. Under the authors' procedure: Researchers report that nucleated cell counts were estimated from reference gene primer amplification. Generated by immunoSEQ multiplex PCR, the TCRdb table keeps only in-frame clones and is missing some. V, J and clone size were drawn from that table, and D and trimming were deduced from the DNA. The profile shows about 100,000 clones, roughly 80% of them singletons.

The V gene is TRBV5-1, the J gene TRBJ2-2, with D tentatively TRBD2 (6 bases). Material for sequencing was peripheral blood. This receptor was obtained from a human donor in a cohort sampled during active COVID-19. CDR3 protein: CASREGTANTGELFF. For the CDR3, the DNA is TGCGCCAGCAGGGAGGGGACCGCGAACACCGGGGAGCTGTTTTTT. Filled out from reference TRBV5-1 and TRBJ2-2, the complete variable domain reads KAGVTQTPRYLIKTRGQQVTLSCSPISGHRSVSWYQQTPGQGLQFLFEYFSETQRNKGNFPGRFSGRQFSNSRSEMNVSTLELGDSALYLCASREGTANTGELFFGEGSRLTVL.